These T cell receptor beta chains were read from a single sample in a study of CD4+ T cells in melanoma. Some clones are missing from TCRdb's copy, which holds only in-frame ones; the method was immunoSEQ multiplex PCR. The sample holds 90,000 to 130,000 clones, over 80% seen once. The sequenced sample consisted of peripheral blood. The receptors derive from a human donor with melanoma. Each CDR3 is given with its conserved first and last residue. The D gene is left open where the match is weak. Clone size appears in some rows only: once, few, many, or a class for an expanded clone.

TGTGCCAGCAGTCTTCGGACGGGAAACACCGGGGAGCTGTTTTTT CASSLRTGNTGELFF - TRBV28 - TRBJ2-2
TGCGCCAGCAGCTTGGGGGGTCGTGAGTACGAGCAGTACTTC CASSLGGREYEQYF - TRBV5-1 - TRBJ2-7
TGCGCCAGCAGCCCGTACGGGACACCGAGCTCCTACGAGCAGTACTTC CASSPYGTPSSYEQYF - TRBV5-1 - TRBJ2-7
TGTGCCAGCAGTGACCCGGGAAGGGGAAGGGATTCCTACGAGCAGTACTTC CASSDPGRGRDSYEQYF - TRBV6-4 - TRBJ2-7
TGTGCCAGCAGCTTACTCGGGAGCTCCTACAATGAGCAGTTCTTC CASSLLGSSYNEQFF - TRBV7-6 - TRBJ2-1
TGCGCCAGCAGCCAACGTACAGGGGCCTATGGCTACACCTTC CASSQRTGAYGYTF - TRBV4-3 TRBD1 TRBJ1-2
TGTGCCAGCAGTTCCCACAGTTCCTATGAAAAACTGTTTTTT CASSSHSSYEKLFF - TRBV27 - TRBJ1-4
TGTGCCAGCAGTTCCCCCCTCAGGAACGAGCAGTACTTC CASSSPLRNEQYF once TRBV28 - TRBJ2-7
TGTGCCAGCAGTTTAGCAGGGGTTGAGACCCAGTACTTC CASSLAGVETQYF once TRBV27 - TRBJ2-5
TGTGCCAGCAGCTCAAGGAGAGATACGCAGTATTTT CASSSRRDTQYF - TRBV9 - TRBJ2-3
TGTGCCAGCAATCAAAGGGGTCACCCCGTCCAAGAGACCCAGTACTTC CASNQRGHPVQETQYF - TRBV27 - TRBJ2-5
TGTGCCAGCAGCTTAGGCGTCGGCAGGGCGTGGGGAAACACCATATATTTT CASSLGVGRAWGNTIYF - TRBV7-9 - TRBJ1-3
TGTGCCAGCAGTTTTCCGGGACAGGGAGGTTCAGATACGCAGTATTTT CASSFPGQGGSDTQYF - TRBV28 TRBD1 TRBJ2-3
TGTGCCAGCAGCTTGTATTTGAACACTGAAGCTTTCTTT CASSLYLNTEAFF - TRBV7-9 - TRBJ1-1
TGTGCCATCAGTGACGATAGGACAGGCTACAATGGCTACACCTTC CAISDDRTGYNGYTF - TRBV10-3 TRBD1 TRBJ1-2
TGTGCCATCAGCGTGGGGACAGGCGCTGGCAATGAGCAGTTCTTC CAISVGTGAGNEQFF - TRBV10-3 TRBD1 TRBJ2-1
TGTGCCAGCAGCGCCACTAGCGGGAGTTACAATGAGCAGTTCTTC CASSATSGSYNEQFF - TRBV5-5 TRBD2 TRBJ2-1
TGCGCCAGCAGCCAGGGTGAGGGGGGGGCCTACAATGAGCAGTTCTTC CASSQGEGGAYNEQFF few TRBV4-3 - TRBJ2-1
TGCGCCAGCAGCGCCTGGACTAGCGGGGGGGCTAGGGATACGCAGTATTTT CASSAWTSGGARDTQYF - TRBV4-1 TRBD2 TRBJ2-3
TGTGCCTGGAGTGTACTTTGGGCTAGCGGGGGGAAAGAGACCCAGTACTTC CAWSVLWASGGKETQYF - TRBV30 TRBD2 TRBJ2-5
TGTGCCAGCAGCCGTAACCGAGGAGAGACCCAGTACTTC CASSRNRGETQYF - TRBV28 - TRBJ2-5
TGTGCCAGCAGCTCCGGCGGGTATGGCTACACCTTC CASSSGGYGYTF few TRBV11-1 - TRBJ1-2
TGTGCCAGCAGCTTGGGGGCTAGCGGGGGAAATGAGCAGTTCTTC CASSLGASGGNEQFF once TRBV5-5 TRBD2 TRBJ2-1
TGTGCCAGACAGGGGAGGCGCAATGAGCAGTTCTTC CARQGRRNEQFF few TRBV2 - TRBJ2-1
TGTGCCAGCAGCCTTCTAGCGGGAGGGCCTCGGACCGGGGAGCTGTTTTTT CASSLLAGGPRTGELFF - TRBV11-3 TRBD2 TRBJ2-2
TGTGCCAGCAGCTTAGGGCGGGGGGCCTGGGATGAGCAGTTCTTC CASSLGRGAWDEQFF - TRBV7-9 TRBD2 TRBJ2-1
TGCAGCGTTGGGAGCATCAGCCTGAGGAACACTGAAGCTTTCTTT CSVGSISLRNTEAFF - TRBV29-1 - TRBJ1-1
TGTGCCAGCAGCCAAGATTTGAGCGCTACCTACAATGAGCAGTTCTTC CASSQDLSATYNEQFF - TRBV4-2 - TRBJ2-1
TGTGCCAGCAGCCAGAGGGGACTAGTAGGTGCCGAGACCCAGTACTTC CASSQRGLVGAETQYF - TRBV14 TRBD2 TRBJ2-5
TGCGCCAGCAGCCCGGGAGGGACAGGGAATGAAAAACTGTTTTTT CASSPGGTGNEKLFF - TRBV5-1 TRBD1 TRBJ1-4
TGTGCCAGCAGCTTTTCGGGGAGCTCCTACGAGCAGTACTTC CASSFSGSSYEQYF few TRBV7-3 - TRBJ2-7
TGTGCCACCAGGGGGGACGGGGAGACCCAGTACTTC CATRGDGETQYF - TRBV15 - TRBJ2-5
TGTGCCAGCAGCCAACGACTGGGCGGGGCTGAGACCCAGTACTTC CASSQRLGGAETQYF few TRBV13 - TRBJ2-5
TGTGCCAGCAGCTTATGGCAGCGGGCTAGCTCCTACAATGAGCAGTTCTTC CASSLWQRASSYNEQFF once TRBV7-6 - TRBJ2-1
TGCAGTGCTAGAGGTACTAATGAGCAGTTCTTC CSARGTNEQFF - TRBV20-1 - TRBJ2-1
TGTGCCAGCAGCTTAGGCCGACTAGTAAGGAACACCGGGGAGCTGTTTTTT CASSLGRLVRNTGELFF - TRBV7-8 - TRBJ2-2
TGTGCCAGCAGCTTAGGAGGGGAGTGGGTAGGGTTCTTC CASSLGGEWVGFF - TRBV7-8 - TRBJ2-1
TGTGCCAGCAGTTTCATCCAGGGGATCGGCTCTACGCAGTATTTT CASSFIQGIGSTQYF - TRBV27 - TRBJ2-3
TGTGCCAGCAGCAAGGAAGGGGGCTCTGGGGCCAACGTCCTGACTTTC CASSKEGGSGANVLTF - TRBV2 - TRBJ2-6
TGTGCCAGCGGTCGAGAGGGTACCGGGGAGCTGTTTTTT CASGREGTGELFF - TRBV28 - TRBJ2-2
TGCAGCGTTGGTATGCCAGATACGCAGTATTTT CSVGMPDTQYF - TRBV29-1 - TRBJ2-3
TGTGCCAGCAGCTTAGGGAGCTCCTACAATGAGCAGTTCTTC CASSLGSSYNEQFF - TRBV7-2 - TRBJ2-1
TGTGCCAGCGTAGGACAGGGGGTTACCAATCAGCCCCAGCATTTT CASVGQGVTNQPQHF - TRBV6-1 TRBD1 TRBJ1-5
TGTGCCAGCCGTTTGTCGGCCTCTCCTTTCGGTTACGAGCAGTACTTC CASRLSASPFGYEQYF - TRBV7-2 - TRBJ2-7
TGTGCCAGCTCACCCTTCGACAGGGTGAGCACTGAAGCTTTCTTT CASSPFDRVSTEAFF - TRBV18 TRBD1 TRBJ1-1
TGTGCCAGCAGCACTCCGACAGGATTCTACGAGCAGTACTTC CASSTPTGFYEQYF - TRBV7-2 - TRBJ2-7